The present TCR beta chain was sequenced within a study of blood T cell repertoires in COVID-19. Study-wide context: COVID-19 samples from acute and convalescent phases originated in the United States, Italy and Spain.

Trimming took off 0 bases at V and 0 bases at J, with 8 bases between the two ends. Germline loops: CDR1 MGHRA, CDR2 YSYEKL. The CDR3 extends over 15 amino acids. Study processing details: Amplification from reference gene primers served as the basis for estimated nucleated cell counts. Method: immunoSEQ multiplex PCR; TCRdb's copy keeps in-frame clones and lacks some. The D gene and trimming were derived from the DNA, and the V and J assignments and clone size from that table. The repertoire has around 260,000 clones, around nine tenths of them found once; the top ten carry 0.94%. This chain uses TRBV4-1 with TRBJ1-1; D perhaps matches TRBD1 (6 bases). This clonotype was obtained from a woman aged 40 to 49 who had recovered from COVID-19. Sequencing was carried out using peripheral blood. CDR3 sequence: CASSQETGVNTEAFF. The CDR3 DNA is TGCGCCAGCAGCCAAGAGACAGGAGTGAACACTGAAGCTTTCTTT.